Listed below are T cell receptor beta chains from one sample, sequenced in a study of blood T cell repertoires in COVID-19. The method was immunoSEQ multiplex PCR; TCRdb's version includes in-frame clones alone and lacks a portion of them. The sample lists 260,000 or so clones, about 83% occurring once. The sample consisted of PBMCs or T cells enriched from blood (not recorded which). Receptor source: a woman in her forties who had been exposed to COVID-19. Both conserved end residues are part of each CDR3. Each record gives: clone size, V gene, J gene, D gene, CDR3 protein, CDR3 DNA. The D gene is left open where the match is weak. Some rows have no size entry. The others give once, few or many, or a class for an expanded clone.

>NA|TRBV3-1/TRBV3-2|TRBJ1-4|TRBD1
CASSQGYGGQGENEKLFF
TGTGCCAGCAGCCAAGGCTATGGGGGACAGGGTGAAAATGAAAAACTGTTTTTT
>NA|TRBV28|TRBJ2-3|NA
CASQIDTQYF
TGTGCCAGCCAGATAGATACGCAGTATTTT
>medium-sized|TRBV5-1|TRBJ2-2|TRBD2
CASSLSSGGANTGELFF
TGCGCCAGCAGCTTGAGTAGCGGGGGGGCGAACACCGGGGAGCTGTTTTTT
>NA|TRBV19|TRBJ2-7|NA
CASSIGSGPPYEQYF
TGTGCCAGTAGTATTGGATCAGGGCCCCCCTACGAGCAGTACTTC
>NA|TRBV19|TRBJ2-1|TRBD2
CASTFSGGAYNEQFF
TGTGCCAGTACCTTTAGCGGGGGGGCTTACAATGAGCAGTTCTTC
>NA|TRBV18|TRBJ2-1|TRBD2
CASSPGTSGGPSYNEQFF
TGTGCCAGCTCACCAGGGACTAGCGGGGGCCCCTCCTACAATGAGCAGTTCTTC
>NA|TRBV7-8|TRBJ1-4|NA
CASSLEEGRGNEKLFF
TGTGCCAGCAGCTTAGAGGAGGGTCGTGGGAATGAAAAACTGTTTTTT
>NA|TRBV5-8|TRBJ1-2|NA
CASSLAADYGYTF
TGTGCCAGCAGCTTGGCCGCGGATTATGGCTACACCTTC
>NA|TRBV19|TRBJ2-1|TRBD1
CASSIGGTGGIPQFF
TGTGCCAGTAGTATCGGTGGGACAGGGGGTATACCGCAGTTCTTC
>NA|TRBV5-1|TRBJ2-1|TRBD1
CASSLTGVRGFF
TGCGCCAGCAGCTTGACAGGGGTCCGTGGGTTCTTC
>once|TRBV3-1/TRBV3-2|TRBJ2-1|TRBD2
CASSPSGTSGIEQFF
TGTGCCAGCAGCCCCTCCGGGACTAGCGGAATTGAGCAGTTCTTC
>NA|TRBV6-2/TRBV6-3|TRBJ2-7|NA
CASSHGTSTYEQYF
TGTGCCAGCAGTCACGGGACATCCACCTACGAGCAGTACTTC
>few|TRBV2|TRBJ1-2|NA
CASSEALRLGQGF
TGTGCCAGCAGTGAAGCGCTTCGGTTGGGGCAGGGCTTC
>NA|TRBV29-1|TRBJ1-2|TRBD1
CSVEWLAGQGAANYGYTF
TGCAGCGTTGAATGGTTGGCGGGACAGGGGGCAGCTAACTATGGCTACACCTTC
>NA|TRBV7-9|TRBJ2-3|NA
CASSTYSRTTSTDTQYF
TGTGCCAGCAGCACGTATTCCCGGACAACGAGCACAGATACGCAGTATTTT
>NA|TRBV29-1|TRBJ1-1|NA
CSPRRDTEAFF
TGCAGCCCACGTCGGGACACTGAAGCTTTCTTT
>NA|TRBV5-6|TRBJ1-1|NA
CASSLGDTEAFF
TGTGCCAGCAGCCTAGGAGACACTGAAGCTTTCTTT
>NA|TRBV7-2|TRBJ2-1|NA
CASSLGGGGPEQFF
TGTGCCAGCAGCTTAGGAGGGGGGGGCCCTGAGCAGTTCTTC
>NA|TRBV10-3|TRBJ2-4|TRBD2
CAISPTGGENIQYF
TGTGCCATCAGCCCCACCGGGGGGGAAAACATTCAGTACTTC
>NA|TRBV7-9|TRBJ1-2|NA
CASSLEAGNGYTF
TGTGCCAGCAGCTTAGAGGCAGGGAATGGCTACACCTTC
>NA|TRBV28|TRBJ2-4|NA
CASSFRRRGAAKNIQYF
TGTGCCAGCAGTTTTAGGCGGCGGGGTGCGGCCAAAAACATTCAGTACTTC
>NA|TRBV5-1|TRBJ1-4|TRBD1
CASSLWTGGREKLFF
TGCGCCAGCAGCTTGTGGACAGGGGGCCGGGAAAAACTGTTTTTT
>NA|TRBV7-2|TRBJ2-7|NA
CASSSGLTAYEQYF
TGTGCCAGCAGCTCGGGACTTACTGCCTACGAGCAGTACTTC
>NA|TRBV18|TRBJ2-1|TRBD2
CASSPSTSGGRISSYNEQFF
TGTGCCAGCTCACCAAGTACTAGCGGGGGGCGTATCAGCTCCTACAATGAGCAGTTCTTC
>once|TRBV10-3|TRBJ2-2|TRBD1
CAISERTGKSLTNTGELFF
TGTGCCATCAGTGAACGGACAGGGAAATCCTTGACTAACACCGGGGAGCTGTTTTTT
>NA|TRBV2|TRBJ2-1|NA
CASSLDISSYNEQFF
TGTGCCAGCAGTTTGGACATCAGCTCCTACAATGAGCAGTTCTTC
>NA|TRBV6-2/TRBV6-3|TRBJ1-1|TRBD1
CASSPNRGKGNTEAFF
TGTGCCAGCAGTCCAAACAGGGGGAAAGGGAACACTGAAGCTTTCTTT
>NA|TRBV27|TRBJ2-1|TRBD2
CASSLSSGGNYNEQFF
TGTGCCAGCAGTTTATCTAGCGGGGGGAACTACAATGAGCAGTTCTTC
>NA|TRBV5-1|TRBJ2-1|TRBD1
CASSLTGQGTFNEQFF
TGCGCCAGCAGCCTAACGGGACAGGGGACGTTCAATGAGCAGTTCTTC
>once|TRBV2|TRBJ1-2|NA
CASVLLRGGGYTF
TGTGCCAGCGTTCTGTTGAGGGGAGGTGGCTACACCTTC
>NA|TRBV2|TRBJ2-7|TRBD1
CASSGQGAYEQYF
TGTGCCAGCAGTGGACAGGGGGCCTACGAGCAGTACTTC
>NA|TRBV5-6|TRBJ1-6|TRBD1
CASSLAGQGPNSPLHF
TGTGCCAGCAGCTTGGCGGGACAGGGGCCTAATTCACCCCTCCACTTT
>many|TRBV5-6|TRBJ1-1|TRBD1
CASSSPGTAREAFF
TGTGCCAGCAGCTCACCCGGGACAGCGAGAGAAGCTTTCTTT
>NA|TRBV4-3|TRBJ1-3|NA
CASSQDRTGSGNTIYF
TGCGCCAGCAGCCAAGATAGGACTGGCTCTGGAAACACCATATATTTT
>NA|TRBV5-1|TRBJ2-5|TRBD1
CASSPGTGQETQYF
TGCGCCAGCAGCCCGGGGACAGGGCAAGAGACCCAGTACTTC
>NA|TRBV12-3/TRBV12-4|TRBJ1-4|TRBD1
CASSLLQGEKLFF
TGTGCCAGCAGTTTATTACAGGGGGAAAAACTGTTTTTT